The 9 T cell receptor beta chains listed next were all sequenced from one sample in a study of cytomegalovirus exposure and HLA in healthy donors. The PCR ran on 60 Vbeta and 13 Jbeta primers. The repertoire was sequenced with immunoSEQ multiplex PCR; TCRdb's copy has only in-frame clones and lacks some. This sample yields about 200,000 clones, of which roughly 80% are seen a single time; 2.9% belongs to the top ten. Material for sequencing was PBMCs. All receptors come from a man aged 30 to 45 in good health and CMV-seronegative.

A single count supports this clone. The chain combines TRBV7-3 with TRBJ1-3; 7 nucleotides line up with TRBD1. The CDR3 totals 18 residues. The germline CDR1 and CDR2 sequences are SGHTA and FQGTGA. J was trimmed by 0 bases and V by 4 bases; bases with no gene match: 12. The CDR3 spells CASSSLDRVEHSGNTIYF. As DNA, the CDR3 is TGTGCCAGCAGCTCCCTCGACAGGGTGGAACACTCTGGAAACACCATATATTTT.

The J gene is TRBJ2-3, the V gene TRBV7-2; 8 bases fit TRBD1. J lost 6 bases, V lost 5 bases, and 13 bases had no gene match. The CDR3 is 16 residues long. Germline-derived CDR1 and CDR2 are SGHTA and FQGNSA. CDR3 loop: CASSKRKDRVRDTQYF. The CDR3 nucleotides are TGTGCCAGCAGCAAAAGAAAGGACAGGGTGAGGGATACGCAGTATTTT.

This chain connects TRBV7-9 to TRBJ1-1, with 7 bases aligning to TRBD1. Germline values: CDR1 SEHNR, CDR2 FQNEAQ (reference sequence). The junction had 8 bases not matched to a gene; V was cut back by 6 bases and J by 1 base. CDR3 length equals 15 residues. This chain's CDR3 is CASSLTGTANTEAFF. The CDR3 region has the DNA TGTGCCAGCAGTCTAACCGGGACAGCGAACACTGAAGCTTTCTTT.

The chain is built from TRBV5-4 and TRBJ2-1; a weak D match, TRBD1 (6 bases). The germline gives CDR1 SGHNT, CDR2 YYREEE (reference sequence). The CDR3 runs 15 residues. Trimming cost V 2 bases and J 7 bases, with 16 bases left between them. This chain's CDR3 is CASSFVGTPLNEQFF. The CDR3, as DNA: TGTGCCAGCAGCTTCGTAGGGACACCTTTGAATGAGCAGTTCTTC.

The V call is TRBV4-2, the J call TRBJ2-5; D gene ambiguous. The V gene's germline CDR1 is LGHNA and CDR2 YNFKEQ. The V gene lost 0 bases and the J gene lost 6 bases, with 5 bases spanning the gap. The CDR3 consists of 12 residues. The CDR3 DNA is TGTGCCAGCAGCCAAGATGCGCAGACCCAGTACTTC. Amino acids: CASSQDAQTQYF.

This clone was observed a handful of times. The chain links TRBV14 to TRBJ1-1; D may be TRBD1 (5 bases). From germline, CDR1 is SGHDN and CDR2 FVKESK. The CDR3 has 13 residues. V lost 4 bases, J lost 8 bases, and 14 bases lay in between. The CDR3: CASSRRGQGEAFF. CDR3 DNA: TGTGCCAGCAGCCGAAGGGGCCAGGGCGAAGCTTTCTTT.

This chain joins TRBV28 and TRBJ2-5, with TRBD2 identical over 8 bases. The CDR3 is 13 amino acids. Per germline, CDR1 MDHEN and CDR2 SYDVKM. Trimming removed 5 bases from V and 7 bases from J; junction bases left unmatched: 6. CDR3 amino acids: CASSPGLAGTQYF. The DNA of the CDR3 is TGTGCCAGCAGTCCAGGACTAGCTGGGACCCAGTACTTC. Full variable domain (missing parts from reference TRBV28 and TRBJ2-5): DVKVTQSSRYLVKRTGEKVFLECVQDMDHENMFWYRQDPGLGLRLIYFSYDVKMKEKGDIPEGYSVSREKKERFSLILESASTNQTSMYLCASSPGLAGTQYFGPGTRLLVL.

This clone occurred once. The chain carries TRBV7-2 and TRBJ1-4; 7 nucleotides line up with TRBD1. The junction had 12 bases not matched to a gene; V was cut back by 6 bases and J by 8 bases. Germline loops: CDR1 SGHTA, CDR2 FQGNSA. CDR3 size: 15 residues. As DNA, the CDR3 is TGTGCCAGCAGGAGGGCCGGGACAGTAGACGAAAAACTGTTTTTT. Protein sequence: CASRRAGTVDEKLFF.

This rearrangement joins TRBV10-1 to TRBJ1-1; 8 nucleotides line up with TRBD1. The CDR3 totals 16 residues. The germline CDR1 and CDR2 sequences are WNHNN and SYGVQD (reference sequence). V dropped 6 bases and J dropped 4; count of bases not matched to a gene: 13. The CDR3 DNA follows: TGCGCCAGCAGCCCGGGACAGGTCCGAGTCGGCACTGAAGCTTTCTTT. Translated: CASSPGQVRVGTEAFF.